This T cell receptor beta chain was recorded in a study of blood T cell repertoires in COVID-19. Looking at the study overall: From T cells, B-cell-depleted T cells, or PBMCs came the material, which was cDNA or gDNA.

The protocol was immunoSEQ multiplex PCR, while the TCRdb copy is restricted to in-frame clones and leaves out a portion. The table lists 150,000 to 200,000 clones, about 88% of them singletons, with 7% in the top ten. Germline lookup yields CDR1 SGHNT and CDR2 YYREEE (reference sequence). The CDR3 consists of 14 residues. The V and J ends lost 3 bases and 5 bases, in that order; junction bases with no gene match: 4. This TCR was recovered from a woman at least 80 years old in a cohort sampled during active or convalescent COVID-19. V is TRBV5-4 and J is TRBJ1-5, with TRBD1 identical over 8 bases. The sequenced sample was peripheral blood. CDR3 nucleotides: TGTGCCAGCAGCTCAGGGGGCGCAGATCAGCCCCAGCATTTT. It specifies CASSSGGADQPQHF.